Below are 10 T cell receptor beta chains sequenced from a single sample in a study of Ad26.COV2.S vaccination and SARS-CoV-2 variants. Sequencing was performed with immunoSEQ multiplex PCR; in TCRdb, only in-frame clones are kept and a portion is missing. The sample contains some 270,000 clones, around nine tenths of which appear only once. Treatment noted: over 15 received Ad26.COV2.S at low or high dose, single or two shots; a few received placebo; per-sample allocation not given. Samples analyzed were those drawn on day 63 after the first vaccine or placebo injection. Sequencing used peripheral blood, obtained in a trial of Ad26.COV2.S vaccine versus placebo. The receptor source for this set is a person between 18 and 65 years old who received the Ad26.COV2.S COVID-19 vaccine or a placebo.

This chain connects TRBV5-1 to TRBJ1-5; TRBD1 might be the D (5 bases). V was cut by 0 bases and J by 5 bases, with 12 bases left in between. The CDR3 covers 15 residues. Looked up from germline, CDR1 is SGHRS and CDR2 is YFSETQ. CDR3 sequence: CASSLVGDPHQPQHF. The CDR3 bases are TGCGCCAGCAGCTTGGTGGGGGACCCACATCAGCCCCAGCATTTT.

CDR3 loop: CASSLAGAASYTF. The DNA for the CDR3 is TGCGCCAGCAGCTTGGCCGGGGCAGCCAGCTACACCTTC. The V gene is TRBV5-1, the J gene TRBJ1-2; tentatively, D is TRBD1 (5 bases). Trimming removed 0 bases at V and 9 bases at J, with 12 bases between. CDR1 and CDR2 (germline): SGHRS, YFSETQ. CDR3 length equals 13 residues.

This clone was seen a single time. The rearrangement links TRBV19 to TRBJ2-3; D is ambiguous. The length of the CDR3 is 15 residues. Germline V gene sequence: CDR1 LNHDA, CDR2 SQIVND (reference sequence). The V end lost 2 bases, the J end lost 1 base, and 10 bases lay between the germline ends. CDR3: CASSIRRWGTDTQYF. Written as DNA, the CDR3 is TGTGCCAGTAGTATAAGAAGGTGGGGCACAGATACGCAGTATTTT.

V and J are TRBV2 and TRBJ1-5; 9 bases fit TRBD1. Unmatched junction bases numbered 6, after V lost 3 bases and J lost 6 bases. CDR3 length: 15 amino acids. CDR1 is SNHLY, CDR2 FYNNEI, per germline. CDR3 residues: CASSEGDRVGQPQHF. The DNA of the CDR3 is TGTGCCAGCAGTGAGGGGGACAGGGTTGGTCAGCCCCAGCATTTT.

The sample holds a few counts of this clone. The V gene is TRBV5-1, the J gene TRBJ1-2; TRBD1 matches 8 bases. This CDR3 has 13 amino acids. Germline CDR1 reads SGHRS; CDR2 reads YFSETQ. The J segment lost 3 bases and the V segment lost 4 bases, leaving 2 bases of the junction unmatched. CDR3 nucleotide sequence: TGCGCCAGCAGCGGGACAGGTGACTATGGCTACACCTTC. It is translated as CASSGTGDYGYTF.

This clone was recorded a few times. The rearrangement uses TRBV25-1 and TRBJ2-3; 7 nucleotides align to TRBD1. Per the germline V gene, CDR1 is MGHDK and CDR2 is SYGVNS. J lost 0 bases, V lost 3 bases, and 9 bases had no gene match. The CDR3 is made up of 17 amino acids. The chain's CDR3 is CASSDPETGLSTDTQYF. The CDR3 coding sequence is TGTGCCAGCAGTGACCCAGAGACAGGGTTAAGCACAGATACGCAGTATTTT.

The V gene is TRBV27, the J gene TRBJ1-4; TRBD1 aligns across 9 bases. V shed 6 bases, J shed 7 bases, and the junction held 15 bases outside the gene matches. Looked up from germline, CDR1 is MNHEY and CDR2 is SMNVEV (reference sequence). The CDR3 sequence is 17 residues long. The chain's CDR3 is CASRPTMRGQGGEKLFF. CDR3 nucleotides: TGTGCCAGCAGGCCCACTATGAGGGGACAGGGAGGTGAAAAACTGTTTTTT.

The CDR3 region is CASSLYPGLAVTYEQYV. As DNA, the CDR3 is TGTGCCAGCAGTTTATACCCCGGACTAGCGGTCACCTACGAGCAGTACGTC. This chain joins TRBV27 and TRBJ2-7; TRBD2 matches 10 bases. With 1 base clipped from V and 2 bases from J, the junction kept 8 bases outside the gene matches. Germline V CDR1 and CDR2: MNHEY, SMNVEV (reference sequence). The CDR3 has 17 residues.

CDR3 amino acids: CASSSRGDRGHEQFF. The DNA for the CDR3 is TGTGCCAGTAGTAGTCGGGGGGACAGGGGTCATGAGCAGTTCTTC. This rearrangement joins TRBV19 to TRBJ2-1, with 10 bases lining up with TRBD1. CDR3 length equals 15 residues. V dropped 4 bases and J dropped 8; count of bases not matched to a gene: 8. Germline V lookup: CDR1 LNHDA, CDR2 SQIVND (reference sequence).

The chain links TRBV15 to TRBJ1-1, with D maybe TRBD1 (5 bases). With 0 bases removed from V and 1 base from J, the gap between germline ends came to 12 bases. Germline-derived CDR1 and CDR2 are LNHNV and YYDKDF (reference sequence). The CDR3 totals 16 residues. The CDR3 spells CATSRDRGLGNTEAFF. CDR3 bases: TGTGCCACCAGCAGAGATCGGGGACTCGGGAACACTGAAGCTTTCTTT. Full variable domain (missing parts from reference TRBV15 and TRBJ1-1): DAMVIQNPRYQVTQFGKPVTLSCSQTLNHNVMYWYQQKSSQAPKLLFHYYDKDFNNEADTPDNFQSRRPNTSFCFLDIRSPGLGDTAMYLCATSRDRGLGNTEAFFGQGTRLTVV.